A single sample is the source of the 32 T cell receptor beta chains below, sequenced in a study of T cell repertoires in cytomegalovirus infection. MiXCR, applied by TCRdb to the reads, yields one record per CDR3 protein. The sample has about 900,000 distinct CDR3 sequences; 31% are singletons. The antigens these receptors bind are not known. The sequencing here drew on cultured CD8+ T cells from PBMCs, taken from culture after CMV antigen stimulation. These receptor sequences come from a human donor in good health (CMV status not recorded). Some clones in this sample may be carry-over from other donors' samples.

The chain couples TRBV7-6 to TRBJ2-4, with D tentatively TRBD1 or TRBD2 (5 bases each). This CDR3 region has 16 residues. Trimming shortened V by 2 bases and J by 0 bases, and 11 bases separated the two germline ends. Looked up from germline, CDR1 is SGHVS and CDR2 is FNYEAQ. CDR3 sequence (DNA): TGTGCCAGCAGCTTAAGTGGGACCCTAGCCAAAAACATTCAGTACTTC. As protein: CASSLSGTLAKNIQYF.

J is TRBJ1-5 and V is TRBV27, with D perhaps TRBD1 (5 bases). This CDR3 spans 14 amino acids. With 8 bases removed from V and 1 base from J, the gap between germline ends came to 12 bases. CDR1 and CDR2 (germline): MNHEY, SMNVEV (reference sequence). The CDR3 DNA is TGTGCCAGCTTTACAGGTGAAAGCAATCAGCCCCAGCATTTT. Residues: CASFTGESNQPQHF.

This clonotype was counted at least ten times. This chain uses TRBV6-1 with TRBJ1-2; D possibly corresponds to TRBD1 (5 bases). In germline, CDR1 is MNHNS, CDR2 SASEGT. Trimming stripped 5 bases from V and 4 bases from J, with 11 bases between. The CDR3 totals 13 residues. The CDR3 sequence is CASSTGQLYGYTF. CDR3 nucleotides: TGTGCCAGCAGTACGGGGCAGCTCTATGGCTACACCTTC.

Only one count was recorded for this clonotype. This may arise from a read error, as a much more abundant clone is one base away. The genes are TRBV12-3 or TRBV12-4 and TRBJ2-3, with TRBD1 as a possible D gene (5 bases). The germline V and J ends were trimmed by 6 bases and 6 bases, with 19 bases remaining between them. The CDR3 totals 15 residues. The CDR3 sequence is CASSPDDSYRDTQYF. CDR3 coding DNA: TGTGCCAGCAGCCCGGACGATTCTTACAGGGATACGCAGTATTTT.

Ten or more counts support this clonotype. The genes are TRBV12-3 or TRBV12-4 and TRBJ2-2; D is ambiguous. V lost 5 bases, J lost 5 bases, and 9 bases lay in between. CDR3 length: 13 residues. In DNA form, the CDR3 reads TGTGCCAGCAGTACTGTAGGGACCGGGGAGCTGTTTTTT. This gives the protein CASSTVGTGELFF.

The sample holds a few counts of this clonotype. A much larger clone lies a single base off, so this may be a read error. V and J are TRBV7-2 and TRBJ2-6; the D gene is possibly TRBD2 (6 bases). The CDR3 covers 18 residues. Germline V CDR1 and CDR2: SGHTA, FQGNSA. The CDR3 spells CASSLGGEQISGTNVLTF. DNA of the CDR3: TGTGCCAGCAGCTTAGGGGGGGAACAAATCTCTGGGACCAACGTCCTGACTTTC. Filled out from reference TRBV7-2 and TRBJ2-6, the complete variable domain reads GAGVSQSPSNKVTEKGKDVELRCDPISGHTALYWYRQSLGQGLEFLIYFQGNSAPDKSGLPSDRFSAERTGGSVSTLTIQRTQQEDSAVYLCASSLGGEQISGTNVLTFGAGSRLTVL.

This chain uses TRBV20-1 with TRBJ1-5; possibly TRBD1 for D (6 bases). The germline gives CDR1 DFQATT, CDR2 SNEGSKA (reference sequence). CDR3 length: 16 amino acids. Trimming removed 0 bases at V and 4 bases at J, with 16 bases between. The CDR3 DNA follows: TGCAGTGCTAGAGAGTATGCAGGGGAGGTAAATCAGCCCCAGCATTTT. As protein: CSAREYAGEVNQPQHF.

This clonotype has more than one count but fewer than ten. V usage is TRBV7-3 and J usage is TRBJ1-2; 8 nucleotides agree with TRBD1. Germline V gene sequence: CDR1 SGHTA, CDR2 FQGTGA. The CDR3 extends over 13 amino acids. J gave up 6 bases and V 3 bases, and 3 bases lay outside the gene matches. The CDR3 region has the DNA TGTGCCAGCAGCTTGCAGGACAGGGATGGCTACACCTTC. This codes for CASSLQDRDGYTF. The full variable domain, completed using reference TRBV7-3 and TRBJ1-2, is GAGVSQTPSNKVTEKGKYVELRCDPISGHTALYWYRQSLGQGPEFLIYFQGTGAADDSGLPNDRFFAVRPEGSVSTLKIQRTERGDSAVYLCASSLQDRDGYTFGSGTRLTVV.

The gene calls are TRBV24-1 and TRBJ2-2, with TRBD1 as a possible D gene (5 bases). Germline V lookup: CDR1 KGHDR, CDR2 SFDVKD. V was cut by 6 bases and J by 3 bases, with 22 bases left in between. There are 18 residues in the CDR3. CDR3 amino acids: CATSLPESGWGDTGELFF. CDR3 in DNA: TGTGCCACCAGTCTCCCGGAATCAGGATGGGGCGACACCGGGGAGCTGTTTTTT.

This chain links TRBV29-1 with TRBJ2-2, with D maybe TRBD2 (6 bases). Germline loops: CDR1 SQVTM, CDR2 ANQGSEA. The V gene lost 5 bases and the J gene lost 3 bases, with 10 bases spanning the gap. This CDR3 has 13 residues. Here the CDR3 reads CSVTGTHTGELFF. The CDR3 nucleotides read TGCAGCGTTACCGGGACTCACACCGGGGAGCTGTTTTTT.

The rearrangement uses TRBV20-1 and TRBJ1-2; no clear D gene. V dropped 4 bases and J dropped 3 bases, with 12 bases sitting between them. Germline V lookup: CDR1 DFQATT, CDR2 SNEGSKA (reference sequence). The CDR3 totals 13 residues. CDR3 DNA sequence: TGCAGTGCTAATATGTTAGACCACTATGGCTACACCTTC. It is translated as CSANMLDHYGYTF.

CDR3 sequence reads: CSVGLALGYTF. In DNA form, the CDR3 reads TGCAGTGTCGGACTGGCGCTTGGCTACACCTTC. This chain links TRBV20-1 with TRBJ1-2, with unresolved D. V lost 7 bases to trimming and J lost 7 bases, with 13 bases between them. CDR3 length: 11 amino acids. Germline CDR1 and CDR2: DFQATT and SNEGSKA (reference sequence).

V is TRBV19 and J is TRBJ1-1; D gene uncertain. This CDR3 contains 14 residues. The germline V and J ends were trimmed by 6 bases and 1 base, with 12 bases remaining between them. Per the germline V gene, CDR1 is LNHDA and CDR2 is SQIVND (reference sequence). DNA of the CDR3: TGTGCCAGTAGGGGGTGGGAGGCGAACACTGAAGCTTTCTTT. Protein sequence: CASRGWEANTEAFF.

The chain recombines TRBV12-5 with TRBJ1-1; unclear D gene. The V gene lost 1 base and the J gene lost 8 bases, with 14 bases spanning the gap. The CDR3 is 14 amino acids. Per germline, CDR1 LGHNT and CDR2 FRNRAP. This CDR3 reads CASGLGLSGMEAFF. The CDR3 DNA follows: TGTGCTAGTGGTTTGGGACTCAGTGGCATGGAAGCTTTCTTT.

This clonotype occurred once. The chain combines TRBV6-2 or TRBV6-3 with TRBJ2-2, with 8 bases that match TRBD1. V shed 6 bases, J shed 3 bases, and the junction held 9 bases outside the gene matches. The CDR3 has 16 residues. Per germline, CDR1 MNHEY and CDR2 SVGEGT. CDR3 sequence: CASRLSGQVHTGELFF. The CDR3 coding sequence is TGTGCCAGCAGACTCTCGGGACAGGTGCACACCGGGGAGCTGTTTTTT.

The V call is TRBV7-6, the J call TRBJ2-7; 7 bases agree with TRBD1. The trim removed 6 bases at V and 6 bases at J, leaving 5 bases unmatched. Germline CDR1 SGHVS, CDR2 FNYEAQ. The CDR3 is made up of 12 amino acids. CDR3 bases: TGTGCCAGCAGGTCTACAGGGGTCGAGCAGTACTTC. It is translated as CASRSTGVEQYF.

This clonotype was observed a handful of times. The chain is built from TRBV6-6 and TRBJ2-7; D may be TRBD1 (6 bases). CDR3 length equals 15 residues. V was shortened by 0 bases and J by 0 bases, with 9 bases between the two germline ends. CDR1 and CDR2 from the germline V gene are MNHNY and SVGAGI (reference sequence). CDR3 bases: TGTGCCAGCAGTTACTCGACAGGACGCTCCTACGAGCAGTACGTC. Protein: CASSYSTGRSYEQYV.

The sample holds a few counts of this clonotype. The V and J genes are TRBV27 and TRBJ1-1; the match to TRBD1 covers 7 bases. Per germline, CDR1 MNHEY and CDR2 SMNVEV (reference sequence). V lost 7 bases, J lost 6 bases, and 8 bases stayed unmatched. This CDR3 comprises 13 residues. This CDR3 is CASTAGGLAEAFF. Here the CDR3 DNA reads TGTGCCAGCACTGCAGGGGGTCTAGCTGAAGCTTTCTTT.

This clonotype showed up just a few times. The chain joins TRBV7-9 to TRBJ2-1; D may be TRBD2 (6 bases). Germline V gives CDR1 SEHNR, CDR2 FQNEAQ (reference sequence). V was cut by 7 bases and J by 4 bases, with 14 bases left in between. CDR3 length: 14 amino acids. CDR3 amino acids: CASKLPGTYNEQFF. Here the CDR3 DNA reads TGTGCCAGCAAGCTCCCTGGGACTTACAATGAGCAGTTCTTC.

To note about this clonotype: This could be a read error, since a much larger clone is one nucleotide away. This chain joins TRBV7-8 and TRBJ1-5; D is unclear. This CDR3 is 17 amino acids long. Germline CDR1 is SGHVS and CDR2 is FQNEAQ. This CDR3 reads CASSPGEGSYSNQPKHF. The DNA of the CDR3 is TGTGCCAGCAGCCCCGGGGAGGGCTCTTATAGCAATCAGCCCAAGCATTTT.

This clonotype was seen a handful of times. The chain joins TRBV7-9 to TRBJ1-4, with D possibly TRBD1 on 6 matching bases. CDR1 is SEHNR, CDR2 FQNEAQ, per germline (reference sequence). V was cut by 4 bases and J by 7 bases, with 13 bases left in between. The CDR3 runs to 14 residues. CDR3 coding DNA: TGTGCCAGCAGCTGGACAGTTATAGGTGAAAAACTGTTTTTT. Its protein product is CASSWTVIGEKLFF.

The chain joins TRBV19 to TRBJ2-7; tentative D call: TRBD1 (5 bases). Germline-derived CDR1 and CDR2 are LNHDA and SQIVND (reference sequence). CDR3 length: 13 residues. V shed 5 bases and J shed 4 bases, with 12 bases lying between them. The CDR3 reads CASSFRVGYEQYV. CDR3 coding DNA: TGTGCCAGTAGTTTCAGGGTCGGTTACGAGCAGTACGTC.

This clonotype turned up a few times. The chain joins TRBV12-3 or TRBV12-4 to TRBJ1-4; TRBD1 matches 8 bases. The junction had 4 bases not matched to a gene; V was cut back by 7 bases and J by 0 bases. This CDR3 spans 15 amino acids. The CDR3 loop is CASTLQGATNEKLFF. The CDR3 region has the DNA TGTGCCAGCACCCTACAGGGGGCAACTAATGAAAAACTGTTTTTT.

In its sample, this clonotype was seen a few times. The rearrangement uses TRBV20-1 and TRBJ2-7; TRBD1 aligns across 7 bases. Germline assignment: CDR1 DFQATT and CDR2 SNEGSKA (reference sequence). Trimming took 1 base from V and 3 from J; bases not matched to a gene: 12. The CDR3 spans 16 residues. The CDR3 region has the DNA TGCAGTGCTAGAGCCTCGACAGGGCCTAATTTCTACGAGCAGTACTTC. Translated: CSARASTGPNFYEQYF.

Note on this clonotype: Mismatch with germline at one junction end may stem from a read error. The V gene is TRBV10-3, the J gene TRBJ1-2; TRBD1 matches 7 bases. Germline CDR1 ENHRY, CDR2 SYGVKD. The CDR3 contains 15 residues. The CDR3, as DNA: TGTGTCATCAGTGAAGAGGCAGGGGGGAACTATGGCTACACCTTC. Its protein is CVISEEAGGNYGYTF.

A few counts support this clonotype. The V gene is TRBV4-1, the J gene TRBJ2-3; D is possibly TRBD1 (5 bases). The CDR3 is 16 residues long. V shed 4 bases and J shed 0 bases, with 14 bases lying between them. Germline V gene sequence: CDR1 MGHRA, CDR2 YSYEKL. CDR3 bases: TGCGCCAGCAGCCCTGCAAGGGGATCTAGCACAGATACGCAGTATTTT. It yields the protein CASSPARGSSTDTQYF.

This chain joins TRBV9 and TRBJ1-3; 7 bases line up with TRBD1. J gave up 1 base and V 4 bases, and 8 bases lay outside the gene matches. The CDR3 is 16 residues long. The V gene's germline CDR1 is SGDLS and CDR2 YYNGEE. CDR3 sequence (DNA): TGTGCCAGCAGCCCGCGGACAGGTCTTTCTGGAAACACCATATATTTT. Translation: CASSPRTGLSGNTIYF. Based on the CDR3 plus reference TRBV9 and TRBJ1-3, the full variable domain is DSGVTQTPKHLITATGQRVTLRCSPRSGDLSVYWYQQSLDQGLQFLIQYYNGEERAKGNILERFSAQQFPDLHSELNLSSLELGDSALYFCASSPRTGLSGNTIYFGEGSWLTVV.

This clonotype was observed at least ten times. This sequence joins TRBV7-6 and TRBJ2-2; TRBD2 matches 14 bases. From germline, CDR1 is SGHVS and CDR2 FNYEAQ. The CDR3 has 17 residues. V was pared by 5 bases and J by 7 bases, with 9 bases of the junction left unmatched. The CDR3 DNA follows: TGTGCCAGCAGCGGGGGACTAGCGGGGGAAAGTATCGGGGAGCTGTTTTTT. It encodes CASSGGLAGESIGELFF. The whole variable domain, filled in from reference TRBV7-6 and TRBJ2-2, reads GAGVSQSPRYKVTKRGQDVALRCDPISGHVSLYWYRQALGQGPEFLTYFNYEAQQDKSGLPNDRFSAERPEGSISTLTIQRTEQRDSAMYRCASSGGLAGESIGELFFGEGSRLTVL.

The chain employs TRBV5-6 and TRBJ2-5; D is ambiguous. V lost 1 base and J 14 bases, leaving 3 bases between the germline ends. CDR3 length equals 8 residues. CDR1 is SGHDT, CDR2 YYEEEE, per germline. The CDR3 here is CASSLSYF. The CDR3 coding sequence is TGTGCCAGCAGCTTGTCTTACTTC.

The rearrangement uses TRBV6-5 and TRBJ1-1, with TRBD1 matching 12 bases. Germline V gene data show CDR1 as MNHEY and CDR2 as SVGAGI. The V segment lost 3 bases and the J segment 0 bases; nucleotides outside the gene matches: 8. This CDR3 contains 18 residues. CDR3 amino acids: CASSYLPGQGAVNTEAFF. CDR3 coding DNA: TGTGCCAGCAGTTATCTACCGGGACAGGGGGCTGTGAACACTGAAGCTTTCTTT.

This clonotype appeared a few times. This sequence joins TRBV5-1 and TRBJ2-6, with 7 bases identical to TRBD1. After removal of 4 bases from V and 0 bases from J, the junction contained 10 bases not matched to a gene. This CDR3 is built from 18 residues. Germline V gene data show CDR1 as SGHRS and CDR2 as YFSETQ. CDR3 bases: TGCGCCAGCAGCAACCCAGGACAGGACACCTCTGGGGCCAACGTCCTGACTTTC. Translation gives CASSNPGQDTSGANVLTF.

This clonotype was counted a few times. The V and J genes are TRBV27 and TRBJ1-4; D gene uncertain. CDR3 size: 13 residues. Trimming shortened V by 5 bases and J by 5 bases, and 9 bases separated the two germline ends. Germline V gene data show CDR1 as MNHEY and CDR2 as SMNVEV (reference sequence). For the CDR3, the DNA is TGTGCCAGCAGTCTGTCGATCAATGAAAAACTGTTTTTT. It yields the protein CASSLSINEKLFF.